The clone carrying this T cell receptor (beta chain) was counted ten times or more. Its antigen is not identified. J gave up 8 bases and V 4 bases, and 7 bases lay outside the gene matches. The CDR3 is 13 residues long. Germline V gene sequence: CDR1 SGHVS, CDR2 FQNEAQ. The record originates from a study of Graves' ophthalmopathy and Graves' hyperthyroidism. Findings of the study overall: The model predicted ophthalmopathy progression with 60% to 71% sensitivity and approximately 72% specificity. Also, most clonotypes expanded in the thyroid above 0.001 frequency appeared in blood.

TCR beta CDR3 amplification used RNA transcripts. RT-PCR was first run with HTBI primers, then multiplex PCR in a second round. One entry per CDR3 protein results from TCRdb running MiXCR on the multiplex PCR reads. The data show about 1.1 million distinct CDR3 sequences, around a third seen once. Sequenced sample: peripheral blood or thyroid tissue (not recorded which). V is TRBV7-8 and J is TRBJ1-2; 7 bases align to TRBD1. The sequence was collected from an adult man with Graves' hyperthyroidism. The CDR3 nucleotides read TGTGCCAGCAGCTCGGACAGGCGGGGCGGCTACACCTTC. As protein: CASSSDRRGGYTF.